This T cell receptor (beta chain) was identified during a study of Graves' ophthalmopathy and Graves' hyperthyroidism. Trimming shortened V by 4 bases and J by 4 bases, and 14 bases separated the two germline ends. CDR3 length equals 14 residues. The germline V gene encodes CDR1 SGHDT and CDR2 YYEEEE. Amplifying from RNA transcripts, the study obtained TCR beta CDR3 regions. The workflow started with a first-round RT-PCR run with HTBI primers and then moved on to a second-round multiplex PCR. Using its own MiXCR run on the multiplex PCR reads, TCRdb lists one record per CDR3 protein. This sample has about 740,000 distinct CDR3 sequences, with 35% to 50% found just once. As for this clonotype: This may be a read error: a much more frequent sequence differs by one nucleotide.

Sequencing used peripheral blood. This TCR came from an adult man with Graves' ophthalmopathy. The chain recombines TRBV5-6 with TRBJ1-2; no firm D call. The CDR3 loop reads CASSMSGTFYGYTF. The CDR3 DNA sequence: TGTGCCAGCAGCATGTCGGGAACCTTCTATGGCTACACCTTC.